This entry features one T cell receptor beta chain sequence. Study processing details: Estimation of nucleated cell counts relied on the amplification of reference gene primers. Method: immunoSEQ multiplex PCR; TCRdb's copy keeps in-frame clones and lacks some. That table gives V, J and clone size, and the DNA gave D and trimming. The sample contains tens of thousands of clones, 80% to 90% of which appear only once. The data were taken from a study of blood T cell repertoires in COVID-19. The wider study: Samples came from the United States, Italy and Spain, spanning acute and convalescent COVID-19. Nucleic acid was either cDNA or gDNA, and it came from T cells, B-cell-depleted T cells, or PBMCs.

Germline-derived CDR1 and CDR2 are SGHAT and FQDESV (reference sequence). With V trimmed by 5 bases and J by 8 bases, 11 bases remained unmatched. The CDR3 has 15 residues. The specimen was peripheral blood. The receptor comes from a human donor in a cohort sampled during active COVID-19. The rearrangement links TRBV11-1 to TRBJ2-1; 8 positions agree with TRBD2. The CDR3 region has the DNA TGTGCCAGCAGCCCGAGGAGCGGGAGTAAATATGAGCAGTTCTTC. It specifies CASSPRSGSKYEQFF.